Shown below are 27 T cell receptor beta chains from a single sample sequenced in a study of identifying expanded T cells in peripheral blood. Generated by immunoSEQ multiplex PCR, the TCRdb table keeps only in-frame clones and is missing some. The table includes 85,000 to 100,000 clones, about nine tenths detected once. The sequencing input was blood. Receptors originate from a person aged 18 to 75 in good health.

V is TRBV23-1 and J is TRBJ1-3; D uncertain. TRBV23-1 is an ORF, and what it does is uncertain. V lost 3 bases and J lost 6, with 15 bases in between. The CDR3 is 15 residues long. In DNA, the CDR3 is TGCGCCAGCAGTCACCTCGGGAGGGCTGTAAACACCATATATTTT. Its translation: CASSHLGRAVNTIYF.

This chain connects TRBV5-4 to TRBJ2-5; D gene unclear. CDR3 length: 12 amino acids. In germline, CDR1 is SGHNT, CDR2 YYREEE (reference sequence). V lost 3 bases and J 5 bases, leaving 8 bases between the germline ends. CDR3 in DNA: TGTGCCAGCAGCTACAACATTGAGACCCAGTACTTC. Translation gives CASSYNIETQYF.

The J gene is TRBJ2-7, the V gene TRBV28; 12 positions agree with TRBD2. Germline lookup yields CDR1 MDHEN and CDR2 SYDVKM. The CDR3 length is 16 residues. The trim removed 7 bases at V and 6 bases at J, leaving 13 bases unmatched. CDR3 amino acids: CASTRASGRGIGEQYF. The CDR3 DNA sequence: TGTGCCAGCACCCGGGCTAGCGGGAGGGGAATCGGCGAGCAGTACTTC.

The chain joins TRBV21-1 to TRBJ1-6. TRBV21-1 is described as a pseudogene. The CDR3 totals 19 residues. CDR3 in DNA: TGTGCCAGCAGCAAAAAGGGTGACACGCCGCGAAGATATAATTCACCCCTCCACTTT. This codes for CASSKKGDTPRRYNSPLHF.

The chain uses TRBV28 and TRBJ1-5, with 7 nucleotides matching TRBD1. V was clipped by 3 bases and J by 9 bases; unmatched bases: 11. The CDR3 loop spans 15 amino acids. CDR1 and CDR2 (germline): MDHEN, SYDVKM. DNA for the CDR3: TGTGCCAGCAGTTTTTTTCAGGGGGACCTGGCGCCCCAGCATTTT. As protein: CASSFFQGDLAPQHF.

The chain carries TRBV28 and TRBJ1-2, with D perhaps matching TRBD1 (5 bases). This CDR3 is built from 13 residues. Trimming took off 3 bases at V and 11 bases at J, with 16 bases between the two ends. Per the germline V gene, CDR1 is MDHEN and CDR2 is SYDVKM. In DNA, the CDR3 is TGTGCCAGCAGTTTGGGGCAGGGAAGGAGATACACCTTC. Its protein is CASSLGQGRRYTF.

The chain combines TRBV4-3 with TRBJ2-2; no definite D call. Trimming pared 2 bases from V and 0 bases from J, leaving 4 bases between. The length of the CDR3 is 14 residues. Germline lookup yields CDR1 LGHNA and CDR2 YSLEER. CDR3 sequence (DNA): TGCGCCAGCAGCCAACTAGCGAACACCGGGGAGCTGTTTTTT. This encodes CASSQLANTGELFF.

This clone was found once. The rearrangement links TRBV28 to TRBJ1-2; 9 bases are a match to TRBD1. Germline V CDR1 and CDR2: MDHEN, SYDVKM. CDR3 length equals 15 residues. Germline trimming cut 4 bases from V and 5 bases from J; bases unmatched to any gene: 8. In nucleotides, the CDR3 is TGTGCCAGCAGTTCACCACCGGGACAGGGATATGGCTACACCTTC. This encodes CASSSPPGQGYGYTF.

This sequence joins TRBV7-9 and TRBJ1-2; D not resolved. This CDR3 has 13 amino acids. Trimming stripped 0 bases from V and 6 bases from J, with 8 bases between. Germline loops: CDR1 SEHNR, CDR2 FQNEAQ (reference sequence). CDR3 coding DNA: TGTGCCAGCAGCTTAGCCCGGAGTAATGGCTACACCTTC. This codes for CASSLARSNGYTF.

V gene TRBV19 combines with J gene TRBJ2-7; 8 bases are shared with TRBD1. Germline values: CDR1 LNHDA, CDR2 SQIVND (reference sequence). This CDR3 comprises 13 residues. With 4 bases clipped from V and 5 bases from J, the junction kept 4 bases outside the gene matches. The CDR3 DNA is TGTGCCAGTAGTACCACAGGGGGGAACGAGCAGTACTTC. Its protein is CASSTTGGNEQYF.

V usage is TRBV7-3 and J usage is TRBJ2-1, with 8 positions matching TRBD2. CDR3 length: 20 residues. Per the germline V gene, CDR1 is SGHTA and CDR2 is FQGTGA. Germline trimming cut 2 bases from V and 4 bases from J; bases unmatched to any gene: 19. CDR3 nucleotide sequence: TGTGCCAGCAGCTTACCCTCCGGGACTAGTGATACCTCCCCATACAATGAGCAGTTCTTC. Translation: CASSLPSGTSDTSPYNEQFF.

In this sample, this clone turned up a few times. V usage is TRBV7-3 and J usage is TRBJ2-3, with D possibly matching TRBD1 (6 bases). The CDR3 totals 16 residues. Germline CDR1 reads SGHTA; CDR2 reads FQGTGA. V was pared by 5 bases and J by 4 bases, with 19 bases between. The CDR3 DNA reads TGTGCCAGCAGCGTCCAACAGGGACCCGTTCCAGATACGCAGTATTTT. Its translation: CASSVQQGPVPDTQYF. The variable domain in full, completed from reference TRBV7-3 and TRBJ2-3, reads GAGVSQTPSNKVTEKGKYVELRCDPISGHTALYWYRQSLGQGPEFLIYFQGTGAADDSGLPNDRFFAVRPEGSVSTLKIQRTERGDSAVYLCASSVQQGPVPDTQYFGPGTRLTVL.

J is TRBJ2-7 and V is TRBV5-4; TRBD1 agrees at 7 bases. The CDR3 is made up of 15 amino acids. Looked up from germline, CDR1 is SGHNT and CDR2 is YYREEE (reference sequence). The V and J ends lost 4 bases and 3 bases, in that order; junction bases with no gene match: 10. CDR3 DNA sequence: TGTGCCAGCAGCCTAGAAAGGGGGCTGTTCTACGAGCAGTACTTC. Translated, it gives CASSLERGLFYEQYF.

The gene calls are TRBV7-9 and TRBJ2-7, with D possibly being TRBD2 (5 bases). The CDR3 extends over 15 amino acids. CDR1 is SEHNR, CDR2 FQNEAQ, per germline (reference sequence). V lost 1 base, J lost 5 bases, and 15 bases lay in between. The CDR3 protein is CASSLGEGTADEQYF. CDR3 bases: TGTGCCAGCAGCTTAGGTGAGGGAACAGCCGACGAGCAGTACTTC.

This clone was recorded only once. The V and J genes are TRBV7-9 and TRBJ2-2; D is possibly TRBD1 or TRBD2 (5 bases each). Germline-derived CDR1 and CDR2 are SEHNR and FQNEAQ (reference sequence). The CDR3 is 13 amino acids. V was trimmed by 3 bases and J by 3 bases, leaving 5 bases between them. The CDR3 DNA reads TGTGCCAGCAGCTTGGGGGACACCGGGGAGCTGTTTTTT. Its protein product is CASSLGDTGELFF.

In DNA form, the CDR3 reads TGTGCCGCGGCTCAGGGAAACACTGAAGCTTTCTTT. It codes for CAAAQGNTEAFF. This rearrangement joins TRBV30 to TRBJ1-1; D might be TRBD1 (5 bases). The ends were cut back, 8 bases at V and 2 bases at J, with 12 bases in the middle. From germline, CDR1 is GTSNPN and CDR2 SVGIG (reference sequence). The CDR3 consists of 12 residues.

The rearrangement uses TRBV28 and TRBJ1-2; no firm D call. Germline V gene lookup returns CDR1 MDHEN and CDR2 SYDVKM. With 4 bases removed from V and 4 bases from J, the gap between germline ends came to 7 bases. This CDR3 is built from 12 residues. CDR3 bases: TGTGCCAGCAGTTCGGGCATCTATGGCTACACCTTC. This codes for CASSSGIYGYTF.

The chain carries TRBV5-1 and TRBJ1-4, with 7 bases identical to TRBD1. CDR1 is SGHRS, CDR2 YFSETQ, per germline. V gave up 2 bases and J gave up 7 bases; unmatched junction bases: 8. The CDR3 contains 15 residues. Here the CDR3 reads CASSFTGAEGEKLFF. CDR3 nucleotides: TGCGCCAGCAGCTTCACAGGGGCGGAGGGTGAAAAACTGTTTTTT.

J is TRBJ1-1 and V is TRBV29-1; unclear D gene. In germline, CDR1 is SQVTM, CDR2 ANQGSEA. This CDR3 contains 12 residues. With 5 bases removed from V and 4 bases from J, the gap between germline ends came to 11 bases. The CDR3 DNA follows: TGCAGCGTTACCCGGAGCGGCACTGAAGCTTTCTTT. Translation: CSVTRSGTEAFF.

The CDR3 spells CALDRDPNSPLHF. The CDR3 nucleotides read TGTGCCTTGGACAGGGATCCTAATTCACCCCTCCACTTT. This sequence joins TRBV30 and TRBJ1-6, with 8 bases matching TRBD1. Germline V CDR1 and CDR2: GTSNPN, SVGIG (reference sequence). The V segment lost 7 bases and the J segment 6 bases; nucleotides outside the gene matches: 5. The CDR3 runs 13 residues.

The J gene is TRBJ2-3, the V gene TRBV18, with D tentatively TRBD1 (5 bases). Germline CDR1 and CDR2: KGHSH and LQKENI. This CDR3 region has 15 residues. Trimming shortened V by 0 bases and J by 5 bases, and 12 bases separated the two germline ends. The CDR3 sequence is CASSPPSGSGDTQYF. The CDR3 DNA follows: TGTGCCAGCTCACCACCGTCAGGGTCAGGAGATACGCAGTATTTT.

The chain carries TRBV18 and TRBJ2-1; 12 bases align to TRBD2. V shed 4 bases, J shed 1 base, and the junction held 8 bases outside the gene matches. CDR1 is KGHSH and CDR2 is LQKENI in the germline V gene. There are 18 residues in the CDR3. For the CDR3, the DNA is TGTGCCAGCTCACTTCTAGCGGGAGGGCCTTCTTCCTACAATGAGCAGTTCTTC. Amino acids: CASSLLAGGPSSYNEQFF. The variable domain in full, completed from reference TRBV18 and TRBJ2-1, reads NAGVMQNPRHLVRRRGQEARLRCSPMKGHSHVYWYRQLPEEGLKFMVYLQKENIIDESGMPKERFSAEFPKEGPSILRIQQVVRGDSAAYFCASSLLAGGPSSYNEQFFGPGTRLTVL.

This clone occurred once. The V and J genes are TRBV7-9 and TRBJ1-6; D gene ambiguous. The CDR3 consists of 16 residues. The V end lost 1 base, the J end lost 7 bases, and 14 bases lay between the germline ends. Germline V gene sequence: CDR1 SEHNR, CDR2 FQNEAQ (reference sequence). The CDR3 protein is CASSLVGRGANSPLHF. As DNA, the CDR3 is TGTGCCAGCAGCTTAGTCGGCCGGGGTGCAAATTCACCCCTCCACTTT.

CDR3 amino acids: CASSLVGGQGGPEQFF. The CDR3 region has the DNA TGCGCCAGCAGCTTGGTGGGCGGGCAGGGGGGACCTGAGCAGTTCTTC. The chain is built from TRBV5-1 and TRBJ2-1; D is perhaps TRBD1 (7 bases). Germline V gene sequence: CDR1 SGHRS, CDR2 YFSETQ. V shed 0 bases and J shed 9 bases, with 19 bases lying between them. The CDR3 is made up of 16 amino acids.

The chain uses TRBV6-1 and TRBJ2-7; no clear D. The CDR3 spans 12 residues. V was clipped by 2 bases and J by 3 bases, with 5 bases between them. Germline-derived CDR1 and CDR2 are MNHNS and SASEGT. The DNA of the CDR3 is TGTGCCAGCAGTGAACAGCACTACGAGCAGTACTTC. Amino acids: CASSEQHYEQYF.

The V and J genes are TRBV5-4 and TRBJ1-2; D may be TRBD1 (5 bases). CDR3 size: 13 residues. Trimming shortened V by 5 bases and J by 5 bases, and 13 bases separated the two germline ends. CDR1 and CDR2 from the germline V gene are SGHNT and YYREEE (reference sequence). The CDR3, as DNA: TGTGCCAGCAGTATGGGGCAGCAGTATGGCTACACCTTC. Translating gives CASSMGQQYGYTF.

The genes are TRBV9 and TRBJ2-5; a weak D match, TRBD2 (5 bases). The CDR3 is 14 residues long. V lost 0 bases and J lost 4, with 10 bases in between. The germline V gene encodes CDR1 SGDLS and CDR2 YYNGEE. The CDR3 nucleotides are TGTGCCAGCAGCGTAGGGGTGGCGGGAGAGACCCAGTACTTC. It is translated as CASSVGVAGETQYF.